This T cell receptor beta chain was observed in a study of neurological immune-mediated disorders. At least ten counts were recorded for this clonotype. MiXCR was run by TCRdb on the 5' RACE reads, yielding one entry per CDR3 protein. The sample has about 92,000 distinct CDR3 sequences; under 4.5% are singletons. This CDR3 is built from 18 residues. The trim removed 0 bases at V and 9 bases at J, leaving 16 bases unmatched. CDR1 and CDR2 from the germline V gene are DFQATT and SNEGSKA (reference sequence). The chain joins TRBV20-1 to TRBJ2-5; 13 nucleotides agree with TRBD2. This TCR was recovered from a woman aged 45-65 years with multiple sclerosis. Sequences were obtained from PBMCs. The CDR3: CSARDPGLAGAQLAAQYF. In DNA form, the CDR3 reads TGCAGTGCTAGAGACCCCGGACTAGCGGGGGCGCAACTCGCGGCCCAGTACTTC.